The 31 T cell receptor beta chains presented below share a single source sample, sequenced in a study of blood T cell repertoires in COVID-19. The repertoire was sequenced with immunoSEQ multiplex PCR; TCRdb's copy has only in-frame clones and lacks some. The sample contains some 130,000 clones, roughly 80% of which appear only once. Sample: PBMCs or T cells enriched from blood (not recorded which). These receptors originate from a middle-aged man with acute COVID-19.

This chain joins TRBV7-3 and TRBJ2-1; D perhaps matches TRBD2 (7 bases). This CDR3 region has 16 residues. V was shortened by 6 bases and J by 2 bases, with 17 bases between the two germline ends. CDR1 and CDR2 from the germline V gene are SGHTA and FQGTGA. The CDR3 region is CASSLWGGGTYNEQFF. The DNA of the CDR3 is TGTGCCAGCAGTCTTTGGGGGGGCGGCACCTACAATGAGCAGTTCTTC.

Comments on this clone: Other DNA sequences within the sample encode an identical CDR3. The gene calls are TRBV7-9 and TRBJ2-2, with D perhaps TRBD2 (6 bases). Germline CDR1 is SEHNR and CDR2 is FQNEAQ (reference sequence). V lost 3 bases and J 2 bases, leaving 7 bases between the germline ends. CDR3 length: 14 residues. The CDR3 coding sequence is TGTGCCAGCAGCTTGGGGGGAAACACCGGGGAGCTGTTTTTT. Its protein is CASSLGGNTGELFF. The full variable domain, in which reference TRBV7-9 and TRBJ2-2 provide the parts outside the CDR3, is DTGVSQNPRHKITKRGQNVTFRCDPISEHNRLYWYRQTLGQGPEFLTYFQNEAQLEKSRLLSDRFSAERPKGSFSTLEIQRTEQGDSAMYLCASSLGGNTGELFFGEGSRLTVL.

The genes are TRBV7-9 and TRBJ2-5; D is perhaps TRBD2 (5 bases). This CDR3 comprises 13 residues. Trimming stripped 3 bases from V and 2 bases from J, with 7 bases between. Per germline, CDR1 SEHNR and CDR2 FQNEAQ (reference sequence). CDR3: CASSFGVQETQYF. CDR3 DNA: TGTGCCAGCAGCTTCGGGGTACAAGAGACCCAGTACTTC.

The table lists this clone with a few counts. This chain joins TRBV7-9 and TRBJ1-6, with D hard to call. This CDR3 spans 14 amino acids. V was pared by 6 bases and J by 5 bases, with 11 bases between. The germline CDR1 and CDR2 sequences are SEHNR and FQNEAQ (reference sequence). CDR3 residues: CASSIEGDNSPLHF. The CDR3, as DNA: TGTGCCAGCAGTATCGAGGGCGATAATTCACCCCTCCACTTT.

The J gene is TRBJ2-2, the V gene TRBV6-5; TRBD1 matches 9 bases. Losses at the gene ends were 6 bases for V and 5 bases for J; bases not matched to a gene: 7. Germline V gene data show CDR1 as MNHEY and CDR2 as SVGAGI. The CDR3 totals 15 residues. CDR3 sequence: CASRGDRVETGELFF. Here the CDR3 DNA reads TGTGCCAGCAGAGGGGACAGGGTAGAAACCGGGGAGCTGTTTTTT.

V and J are TRBV9 and TRBJ2-1, with D maybe TRBD1 (5 bases). CDR1 is SGDLS, CDR2 YYNGEE, per germline. The V and J ends lost 0 bases and 0 bases respectively, with 7 bases between them. The CDR3 runs to 15 residues. The CDR3 bases are TGTGCCAGCAGCGTAGGCAGGGACTCCTACAATGAGCAGTTCTTC. Its protein product is CASSVGRDSYNEQFF.

The gene calls are TRBV19 and TRBJ1-2, with 8 bases fitting TRBD1. Germline CDR1 LNHDA, CDR2 SQIVND (reference sequence). V lost 4 bases and J lost 3; bases outside the gene matches: 1. This CDR3 has 13 residues. Here the CDR3 reads CASSRGQDYGYTF. In DNA, the CDR3 is TGTGCCAGTAGTAGGGGACAGGACTATGGCTACACCTTC.

The rearrangement uses TRBV3-1 (or the pseudogene TRBV3-2) and TRBJ2-3, with D unresolved. Germline CDR1 reads LGHDT; CDR2 reads YNNKEL (reference sequence). V was trimmed by 1 base and J by 2 bases, leaving 10 bases between them. The CDR3 is made up of 15 amino acids. CDR3 sequence: CASSQVLAPTDTQYF. The CDR3 DNA reads TGTGCCAGCAGCCAAGTGTTAGCCCCCACAGATACGCAGTATTTT.

The V gene is TRBV9, the J gene TRBJ2-1; the D gene is possibly TRBD2 (6 bases). Germline CDR1 is SGDLS and CDR2 is YYNGEE. This CDR3 region has 16 residues. Trimming shortened V by 0 bases and J by 6 bases, and 16 bases separated the two germline ends. The CDR3 protein is CASSVEVGGGGNEQFF. In DNA, the CDR3 is TGTGCCAGCAGCGTAGAGGTGGGGGGAGGCGGCAATGAGCAGTTCTTC. Filled out from reference TRBV9 and TRBJ2-1, the complete variable domain reads DSGVTQTPKHLITATGQRVTLRCSPRSGDLSVYWYQQSLDQGLQFLIQYYNGEERAKGNILERFSAQQFPDLHSELNLSSLELGDSALYFCASSVEVGGGGNEQFFGPGTRLTVL.

The rearrangement joins TRBV3-1 (or the pseudogene TRBV3-2) to TRBJ1-2; 8 bases map to TRBD1. This CDR3 has 14 residues. Looked up from germline, CDR1 is LGHDT and CDR2 is YNNKEL (reference sequence). Losses at the gene ends were 3 bases for V and 3 bases for J; bases not matched to a gene: 3. The CDR3 bases are TGTGCCAGCAGCCATCAGGGGGCTGACTATGGCTACACCTTC. As protein: CASSHQGADYGYTF.

V and J are TRBV5-1 and TRBJ2-2; D may be TRBD1 (6 bases). CDR1 is SGHRS and CDR2 is YFSETQ in the germline V gene. The CDR3 runs 19 residues. Trimming took off 1 base at V and 2 bases at J, with 21 bases between the two ends. For the CDR3, the DNA is TGCGCCAGCAGCTTGCGGGCAGGGGCTACAAACCTTAACACCGGGGAGCTGTTTTTT. It specifies CASSLRAGATNLNTGELFF.

The rearrangement uses TRBV7-6 and TRBJ2-1; D possibly corresponds to TRBD2 (5 bases). The V and J ends lost 2 bases and 7 bases respectively, with 12 bases between them. Per the germline V gene, CDR1 is SGHVS and CDR2 is FNYEAQ. This CDR3 has 14 amino acids. CDR3 in DNA: TGTGCCAGCAGCTTAAACGGGAATTTTAATGAGCAGTTCTTC. Translating gives CASSLNGNFNEQFF.

This clone was counted between two and nine times. The chain carries TRBV6-6 and TRBJ2-2; tentative D call: TRBD2 (7 bases). The CDR3 is 18 residues long. V was shortened by 5 bases and J by 5 bases, with 24 bases between the two germline ends. Germline values: CDR1 MNHNY, CDR2 SVGAGI (reference sequence). Here the CDR3 reads CASSRGVGRGATTGELFF. CDR3 bases: TGTGCCAGCAGTCGAGGGGTGGGCCGGGGGGCCACAACCGGGGAGCTGTTTTTT.

This clone appeared a single time. J is TRBJ2-1 and V is TRBV5-5; 7 nucleotides agree with TRBD1. The germline V gene has CDR1 SGHKS and CDR2 YYEKEE (reference sequence). The CDR3 has 16 residues. V lost 3 bases to trimming and J lost 8 bases; unmatched junction nucleotides: 14. The DNA of the CDR3 is TGTGCCAGCAGCTCTCTCCGGGACAGCGGCTTTGATGAGCAGTTCTTC. Its translation: CASSSLRDSGFDEQFF.

J is TRBJ1-3 and V is TRBV5-5; tentative D call: TRBD1 (5 bases). This CDR3 comprises 15 residues. V was cut by 2 bases and J by 0 bases, with 9 bases left in between. The V gene's germline CDR1 is SGHKS and CDR2 YYEKEE (reference sequence). The CDR3 DNA follows: TGTGCCAGCAGCTTCGAAGGGGCCTCTGGAAACACCATATATTTT. Translating gives CASSFEGASGNTIYF.

The chain is built from TRBV21-1 and TRBJ2-7; TRBD1, the table's D call, lacks a check against the DNA. TRBV21-1 is a recognized pseudogene. The CDR3 has 14 amino acids. CDR3: CASSEGTGTYEQYF. CDR3 bases: TGTGCCAGCAGCGAAGGGACAGGGACCTACGAGCAGTACTTC.

The count of this clone is one. This sequence joins TRBV7-2 and TRBJ2-5, with TRBD2 as a possible D gene (6 bases). The germline V gene has CDR1 SGHTA and CDR2 FQGNSA. The ends were cut back, 5 bases at V and 0 bases at J, with 10 bases in the middle. This CDR3 is built from 14 residues. The CDR3 DNA sequence: TGTGCCAGCAGCCGTACGGGGGACCAAGAGACCCAGTACTTC. Residues: CASSRTGDQETQYF.

The V gene is TRBV6-1, the J gene TRBJ1-5; the D gene is possibly TRBD1 (6 bases). CDR3 size: 16 residues. The V gene lost 4 bases and the J gene lost 0 bases, with 13 bases spanning the gap. Germline CDR1 MNHNS, CDR2 SASEGT. DNA for the CDR3: TGTGCCAGCAGTGCACCACAGGGTAGTAGCAATCAGCCCCAGCATTTT. Translated: CASSAPQGSSNQPQHF.

The chain links TRBV5-5 to TRBJ1-3; no clear D gene. The V end was cut by 0 bases, the J end by 7 bases, with 11 bases between. The CDR3 extends over 14 amino acids. Germline V gives CDR1 SGHKS, CDR2 YYEKEE (reference sequence). CDR3 bases: TGTGCCAGCAGCTTGGCACTGGCGGGGAACACCATATATTTT. It codes for CASSLALAGNTIYF.

This sequence joins TRBV24-1 and TRBJ1-2, with 9 nucleotides matching TRBD1. This CDR3 spans 15 amino acids. CDR1 and CDR2 (germline): KGHDR, SFDVKD. The J segment lost 7 bases and the V segment lost 3 bases, leaving 8 bases of the junction unmatched. The CDR3 DNA is TGTGCCACCAGTGATCCGGACAGGGGAGTCAGTGGCTACACCTTC. It is translated as CATSDPDRGVSGYTF.

This chain uses TRBV2 with TRBJ1-5, with D unresolved. CDR1 and CDR2 from the germline V gene are SNHLY and FYNNEI. The CDR3 covers 14 residues. V was trimmed by 2 bases and J by 4 bases, leaving 9 bases between them. The DNA of the CDR3 is TGTGCCAGCAGTGAAATCGAGAGAAATCAGCCCCAGCATTTT. Its protein is CASSEIERNQPQHF. The variable domain in full, completed from reference TRBV2 and TRBJ1-5, reads EPEVTQTPSHQVTQMGQEVILRCVPISNHLYFYWYRQILGQKVEFLVSFYNNEISEKSEIFDDQFSVERPDGSNFTLKIRSTKLEDSAMYFCASSEIERNQPQHFGDGTRLSIL.

This sequence joins TRBV19 and TRBJ2-1; 7 bases fit TRBD2. This CDR3 has 14 residues. The V segment lost 6 bases and the J segment 6 bases; nucleotides outside the gene matches: 8. CDR1 and CDR2 (germline): LNHDA, SQIVND (reference sequence). The CDR3 region is CASSWGERGNEQFF. For the CDR3, the DNA is TGTGCCAGTAGCTGGGGGGAGCGGGGCAATGAGCAGTTCTTC.

V usage is TRBV9 and J usage is TRBJ2-6; D ambiguous. The CDR3 extends over 14 amino acids. V was cut by 4 bases and J by 2 bases, with 7 bases left in between. CDR1 SGDLS and CDR2 YYNGEE come from the germline V gene. Here the CDR3 reads CASSPQPGANVLTF. The CDR3 DNA is TGTGCCAGCAGCCCACAGCCTGGGGCCAACGTCCTGACTTTC.

The V call is TRBV7-3, the J call TRBJ1-1; weak D call: TRBD1 (5 bases). The CDR3 covers 13 residues. V was clipped by 4 bases and J by 6 bases, with 12 bases between them. Germline V gene lookup returns CDR1 SGHTA and CDR2 FQGTGA. CDR3 nucleotides: TGTGCCAGCAGCTCCCTTCCGGGGGCTGAAGCTTTCTTT. It encodes CASSSLPGAEAFF.

This rearrangement joins TRBV7-9 to TRBJ2-7, with D uncertain. In germline, CDR1 is SEHNR, CDR2 FQNEAQ (reference sequence). V gave up 0 bases and J gave up 2 bases, with 2 bases separating them. This CDR3 has 12 residues. CDR3 residues: CASSLATYEQYF. The CDR3 DNA sequence: TGTGCCAGCAGCTTAGCCACCTACGAGCAGTACTTC. The variable domain in full, completed from reference TRBV7-9 and TRBJ2-7, reads DTGVSQNPRHKITKRGQNVTFRCDPISEHNRLYWYRQTLGQGPEFLTYFQNEAQLEKSRLLSDRFSAERPKGSFSTLEIQRTEQGDSAMYLCASSLATYEQYFGPGTRLTVT.

The genes are TRBV19 and TRBJ1-2, with D unclear. Germline values: CDR1 LNHDA, CDR2 SQIVND (reference sequence). This CDR3 has 13 residues. Between the trimmed V and J ends, which lost 3 bases and 5 bases, there was a span of 10 bases. Written as DNA, the CDR3 is TGTGCCAGTAGTATCTCGGCGGAATATGGCTACACCTTC. Encoded protein: CASSISAEYGYTF.

This sequence joins TRBV7-3 and TRBJ2-5; D may be TRBD2 (6 bases). Germline lookup yields CDR1 SGHTA and CDR2 FQGTGA. The CDR3 consists of 13 residues. The V and J ends lost 3 bases and 2 bases respectively, with 7 bases between them. The CDR3 loop is CASSLGLQETQYF. CDR3 DNA: TGTGCCAGCAGCTTGGGACTGCAAGAGACCCAGTACTTC.

The V gene is TRBV6-5, the J gene TRBJ1-3, with 11 bases fitting TRBD1. The junction had 5 bases not matched to a gene; V was cut back by 4 bases and J by 3 bases. The CDR3 runs to 16 residues. Germline V gene lookup returns CDR1 MNHEY and CDR2 SVGAGI. CDR3: CASSSGQGAFGNTIYF. DNA for the CDR3: TGTGCCAGCAGTTCCGGACAGGGGGCATTTGGAAACACCATATATTTT.

The chain has TRBV19 and TRBJ2-2; TRBD1 aligns across 10 bases. J lost 5 bases, V lost 6 bases, and 6 bases had no gene match. Germline V gene data show CDR1 as LNHDA and CDR2 as SQIVND (reference sequence). This CDR3 comprises 15 residues. The CDR3 loop reads CASSGGQGWTGELFF. CDR3 bases: TGTGCCAGTAGCGGGGGACAGGGGTGGACCGGGGAGCTGTTTTTT.

CDR3 loop: CASSGAEPTNTGELFF. DNA for the CDR3: TGTGCCAGCAGTGGTGCCGAACCTACGAACACCGGGGAGCTGTTTTTT. The chain employs TRBV2 and TRBJ2-2; D is ambiguous. Trimming took off 4 bases at V and 0 bases at J, with 12 bases between the two ends. The CDR3 sequence is 16 residues long. The germline V gene has CDR1 SNHLY and CDR2 FYNNEI.

The chain uses TRBV24-1 and TRBJ2-3; 7 nucleotides match TRBD2. Germline V CDR1 and CDR2: KGHDR, SFDVKD. V lost 3 bases and J lost 4; bases outside the gene matches: 12. The CDR3 runs to 17 residues. CDR3 in amino acids: CATSDGSGGGGPDTQYF. For the CDR3, the DNA is TGTGCCACCAGTGATGGATCGGGAGGCGGCGGACCAGATACGCAGTATTTT.